The clone carrying this TCR beta chain was seen at least ten times. What it binds is not known. The entry originates in a study of T-cell memory formation after mild COVID-19. Study-level background: Largely, the TCR clusters proved donor specific. Whole-study findings and limits: Largely, contracting CD4+ clones fell within CM and EM, and contracting CD8+ clones within EMRA. Clones that contracted from day 15 to 85 were balanced CD4/CD8, while later expanders leaned CD4+.

TCRdb called the 5' RACE reads again in MiXCR, with one record for every CDR3 protein. The top ten clones hold 20% to 25% of a sample with around 390,000 distinct CDR3 sequences, about 16% of them seen once. The CDR3 contains 17 residues. The V gene end was trimmed by 4 bases and the J gene end by 2 bases; junction bases not matched to a gene: 7. Germline loops: CDR1 SGHDT, CDR2 YYEEEE. The receptor was derived from a man aged 18 to 35 who had mild COVID-19 (a few samples of this study predate the infection). Cell type and time point are not known. The chain carries TRBV5-6 and TRBJ2-1, with TRBD2 identical over 12 bases. The source material was PBMCs or a T cell subset sorted from them (not recorded which). The CDR3 spells CASSRFGTSGPYNEQFF. In nucleotides, the CDR3 is TGTGCCAGCAGCCGATTCGGGACTAGCGGGCCCTACAATGAGCAGTTCTTC.